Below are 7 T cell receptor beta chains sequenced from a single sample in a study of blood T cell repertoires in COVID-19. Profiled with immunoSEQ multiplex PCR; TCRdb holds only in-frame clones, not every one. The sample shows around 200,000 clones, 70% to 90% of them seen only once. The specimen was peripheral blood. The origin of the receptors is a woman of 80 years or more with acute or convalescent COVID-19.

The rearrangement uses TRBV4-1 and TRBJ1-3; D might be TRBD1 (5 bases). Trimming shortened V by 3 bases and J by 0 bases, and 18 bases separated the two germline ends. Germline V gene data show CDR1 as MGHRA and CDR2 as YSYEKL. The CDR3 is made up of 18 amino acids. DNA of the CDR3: TGCGCCAGCAGCCATTTGGGGGGGGGACTTGTCTCTGGAAACACCATATATTTT. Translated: CASSHLGGGLVSGNTIYF.

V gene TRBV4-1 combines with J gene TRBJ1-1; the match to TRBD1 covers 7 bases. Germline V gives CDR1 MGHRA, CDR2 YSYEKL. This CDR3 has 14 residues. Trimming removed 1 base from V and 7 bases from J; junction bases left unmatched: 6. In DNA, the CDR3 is TGCGCCAGCAGCCAAGTCACAGGGGAAGGTGAAGCTTTCTTT. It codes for CASSQVTGEGEAFF.

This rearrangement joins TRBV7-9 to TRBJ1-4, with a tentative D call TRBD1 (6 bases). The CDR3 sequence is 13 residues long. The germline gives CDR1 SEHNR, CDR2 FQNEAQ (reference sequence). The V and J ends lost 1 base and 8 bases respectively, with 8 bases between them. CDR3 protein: CASSLGTGEKLFF. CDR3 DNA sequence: TGTGCCAGCAGCTTAGGCACAGGGGAAAAACTGTTTTTT. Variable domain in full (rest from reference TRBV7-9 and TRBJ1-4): DTGVSQNPRHKITKRGQNVTFRCDPISEHNRLYWYRQTLGQGPEFLTYFQNEAQLEKSRLLSDRFSAERPKGSFSTLEIQRTEQGDSAMYLCASSLGTGEKLFFGSGTQLSVL.

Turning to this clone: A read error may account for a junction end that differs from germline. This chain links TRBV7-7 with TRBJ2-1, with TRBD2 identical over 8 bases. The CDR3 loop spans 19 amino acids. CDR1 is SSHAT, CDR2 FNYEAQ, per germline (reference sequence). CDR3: CASSLVGAPGGGAHNEQFF. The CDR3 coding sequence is TGTGCTAGCAGCTTAGTTGGCGCCCCGGGGGGGGGCGCACACAATGAGCAGTTCTTC.

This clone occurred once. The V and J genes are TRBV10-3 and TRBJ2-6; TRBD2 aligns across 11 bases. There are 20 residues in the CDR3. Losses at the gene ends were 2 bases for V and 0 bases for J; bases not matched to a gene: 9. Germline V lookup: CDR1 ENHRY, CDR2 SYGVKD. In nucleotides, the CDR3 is TGTGCCATCAGTGAGACGCAGGGACTAGCGGTTCCCTCTGGGGCCAACGTCCTGACTTTC. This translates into CAISETQGLAVPSGANVLTF.

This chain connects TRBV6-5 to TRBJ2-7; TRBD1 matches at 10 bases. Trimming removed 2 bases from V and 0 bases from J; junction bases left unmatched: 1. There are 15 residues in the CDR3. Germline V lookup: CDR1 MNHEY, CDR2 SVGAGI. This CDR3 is CASSYRTGGSYEQYF. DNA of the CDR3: TGTGCCAGCAGTTACCGGACAGGGGGCTCCTACGAGCAGTACTTC.

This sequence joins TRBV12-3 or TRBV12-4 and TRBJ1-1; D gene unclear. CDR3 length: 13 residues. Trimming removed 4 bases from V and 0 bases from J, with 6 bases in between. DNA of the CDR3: TGTGCCAGCAGTTCCCAGATGAACACTGAAGCTTTCTTT. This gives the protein CASSSQMNTEAFF.